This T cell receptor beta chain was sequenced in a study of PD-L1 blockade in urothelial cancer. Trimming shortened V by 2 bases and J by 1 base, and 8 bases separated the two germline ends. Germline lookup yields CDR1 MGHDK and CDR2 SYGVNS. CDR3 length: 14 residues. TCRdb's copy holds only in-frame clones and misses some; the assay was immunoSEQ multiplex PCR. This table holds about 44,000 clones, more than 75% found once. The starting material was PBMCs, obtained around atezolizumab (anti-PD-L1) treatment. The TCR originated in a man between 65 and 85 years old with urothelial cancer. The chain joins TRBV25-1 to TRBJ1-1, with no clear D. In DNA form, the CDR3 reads TGTGCCAGCAGTGAAAGGCGGTCGAACACTGAAGCTTTCTTT. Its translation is CASSERRSNTEAFF.